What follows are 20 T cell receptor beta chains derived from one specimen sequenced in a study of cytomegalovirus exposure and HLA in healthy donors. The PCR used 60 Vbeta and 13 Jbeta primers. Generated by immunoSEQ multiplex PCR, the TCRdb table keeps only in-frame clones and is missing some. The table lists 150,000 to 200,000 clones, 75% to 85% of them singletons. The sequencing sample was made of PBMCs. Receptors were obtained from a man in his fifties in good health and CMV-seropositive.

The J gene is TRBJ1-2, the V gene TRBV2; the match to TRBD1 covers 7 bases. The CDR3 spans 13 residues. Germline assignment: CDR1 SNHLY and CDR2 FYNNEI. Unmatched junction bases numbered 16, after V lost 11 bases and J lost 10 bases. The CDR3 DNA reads TGTGCCTCTATGAACAGGGGTTCGTTATACTACACCTTC. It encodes CASMNRGSLYYTF.

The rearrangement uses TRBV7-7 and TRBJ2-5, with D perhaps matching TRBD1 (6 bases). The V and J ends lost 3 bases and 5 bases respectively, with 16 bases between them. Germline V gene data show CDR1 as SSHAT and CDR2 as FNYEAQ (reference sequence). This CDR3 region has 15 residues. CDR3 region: CASSFGRGRRETQYF. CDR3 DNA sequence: TGTGCCAGCAGCTTTGGCAGGGGTAGGAGGGAGACCCAGTACTTC. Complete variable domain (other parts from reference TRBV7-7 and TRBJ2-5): GAGVSQSPRYKVTKRGQDVTLRCDPISSHATLYWYQQALGQGPEFLTYFNYEAQPDKSGLPSDRFSAERPEGSISTLTIQRTEQRDSAMYRCASSFGRGRRETQYFGPGTRLLVL.

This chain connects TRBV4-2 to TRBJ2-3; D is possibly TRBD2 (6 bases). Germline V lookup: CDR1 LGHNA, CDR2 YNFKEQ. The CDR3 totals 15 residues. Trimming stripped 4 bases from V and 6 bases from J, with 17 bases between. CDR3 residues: CASSLKPTGRDTQYF. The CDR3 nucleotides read TGTGCCAGCAGCCTCAAACCGACTGGGAGGGATACGCAGTATTTT.

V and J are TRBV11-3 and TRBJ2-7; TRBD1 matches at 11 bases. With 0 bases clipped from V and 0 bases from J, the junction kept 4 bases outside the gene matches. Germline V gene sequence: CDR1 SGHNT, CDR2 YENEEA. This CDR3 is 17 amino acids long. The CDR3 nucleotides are TGTGCCAGCAGCTTAGAGGTGGGACAGGGGGGCTCCTACGAGCAGTACGTC. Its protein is CASSLEVGQGGSYEQYV.

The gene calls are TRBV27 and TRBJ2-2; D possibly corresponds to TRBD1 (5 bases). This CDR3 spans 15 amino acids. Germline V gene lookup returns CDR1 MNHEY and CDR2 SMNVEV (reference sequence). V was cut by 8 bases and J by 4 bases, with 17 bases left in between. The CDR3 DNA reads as TGTGCCAGCCAACAGACAGAGTGGAGCACCGGGGAGCTGTTTTTT. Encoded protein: CASQQTEWSTGELFF.

CDR3 sequence (DNA): TGTGCCACCAGCAGATACCGGGACAGTCAAGAGACCCAGTACTTC. It is translated as CATSRYRDSQETQYF. The chain links TRBV15 to TRBJ2-5, with 7 bases that match TRBD1. The CDR3 totals 15 residues. The trim removed 2 bases at V and 2 bases at J, leaving 5 bases unmatched. Germline V lookup: CDR1 LNHNV, CDR2 YYDKDF (reference sequence). Together with reference TRBV15 and TRBJ2-5, the CDR3 gives the full variable domain: DAMVIQNPRYQVTQFGKPVTLSCSQTLNHNVMYWYQQKSSQAPKLLFHYYDKDFNNEADTPDNFQSRRPNTSFCFLDIRSPGLGDTAMYLCATSRYRDSQETQYFGPGTRLLVL.

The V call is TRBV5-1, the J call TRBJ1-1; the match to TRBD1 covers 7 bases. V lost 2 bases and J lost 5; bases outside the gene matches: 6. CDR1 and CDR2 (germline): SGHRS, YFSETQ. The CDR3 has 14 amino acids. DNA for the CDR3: TGCGCCAGCAGCTTCCACGACAGGGCTACTGAAGCTTTCTTT. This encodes CASSFHDRATEAFF. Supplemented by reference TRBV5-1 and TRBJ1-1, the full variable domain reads KAGVTQTPRYLIKTRGQQVTLSCSPISGHRSVSWYQQTPGQGLQFLFEYFSETQRNKGNFPGRFSGRQFSNSRSEMNVSTLELGDSALYLCASSFHDRATEAFFGQGTRLTVV.

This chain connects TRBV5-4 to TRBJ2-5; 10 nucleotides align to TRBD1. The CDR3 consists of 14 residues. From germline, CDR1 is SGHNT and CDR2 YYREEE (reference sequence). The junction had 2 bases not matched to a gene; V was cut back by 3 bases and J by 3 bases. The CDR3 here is CASSSTGGEETQYF. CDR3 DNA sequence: TGTGCCAGCAGCTCGACAGGGGGCGAAGAGACCCAGTACTTC.

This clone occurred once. The DNA for the CDR3 is TGTGCCAGCAGCCAATTTGGGCAGGGATCTGAAGCTTTCTTT. It is translated as CASSQFGQGSEAFF. This sequence joins TRBV16 and TRBJ1-1; TRBD1 might be the D (5 bases). Trimming left V 1 base short and J 6 bases short, with 12 bases between. This CDR3 has 14 amino acids. Germline V gene sequence: CDR1 KGHSY, CDR2 FQNENV.

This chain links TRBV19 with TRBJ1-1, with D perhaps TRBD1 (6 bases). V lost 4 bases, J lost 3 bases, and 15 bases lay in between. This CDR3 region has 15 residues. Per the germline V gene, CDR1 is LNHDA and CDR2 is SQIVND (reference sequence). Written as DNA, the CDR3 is TGTGCCAGTAGTACAGGACCCCAGGGGTACACTGAAGCTTTCTTT. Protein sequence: CASSTGPQGYTEAFF.

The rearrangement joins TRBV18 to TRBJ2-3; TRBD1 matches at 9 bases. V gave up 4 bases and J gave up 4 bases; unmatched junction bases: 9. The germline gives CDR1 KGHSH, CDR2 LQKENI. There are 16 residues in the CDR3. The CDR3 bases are TGTGCCAGCTCACGACGGATAGGGACAGGGTCAGATACGCAGTATTTT. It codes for CASSRRIGTGSDTQYF.

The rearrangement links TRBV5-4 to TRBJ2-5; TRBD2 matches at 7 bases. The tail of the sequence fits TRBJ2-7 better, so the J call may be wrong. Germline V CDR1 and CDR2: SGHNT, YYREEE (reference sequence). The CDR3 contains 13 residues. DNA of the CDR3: TGTGCCAGCAGCCGGGGGGAAACCTACGAGCAGTACTTC. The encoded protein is CASSRGETYEQYF.

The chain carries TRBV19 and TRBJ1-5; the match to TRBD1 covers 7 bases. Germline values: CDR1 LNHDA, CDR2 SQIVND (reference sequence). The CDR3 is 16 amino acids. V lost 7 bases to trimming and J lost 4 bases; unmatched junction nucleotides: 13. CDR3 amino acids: CASTQPQGVGNQPQHF. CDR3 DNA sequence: TGTGCCAGTACTCAACCCCAGGGGGTAGGTAATCAGCCCCAGCATTTT.

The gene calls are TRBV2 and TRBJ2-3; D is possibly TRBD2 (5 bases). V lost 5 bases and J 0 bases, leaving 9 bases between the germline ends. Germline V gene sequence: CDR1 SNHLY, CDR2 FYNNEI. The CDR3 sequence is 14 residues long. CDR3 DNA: TGTGCCAGCAGTCGGGCGGGTAGCACAGATACGCAGTATTTT. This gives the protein CASSRAGSTDTQYF.

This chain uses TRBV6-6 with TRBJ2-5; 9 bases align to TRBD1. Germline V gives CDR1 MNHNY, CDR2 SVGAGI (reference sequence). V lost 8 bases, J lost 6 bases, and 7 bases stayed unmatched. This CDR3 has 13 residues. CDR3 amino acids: CASRRDRDKTQYF. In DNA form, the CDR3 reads TGTGCCAGCCGCCGGGACAGGGACAAGACCCAGTACTTC.

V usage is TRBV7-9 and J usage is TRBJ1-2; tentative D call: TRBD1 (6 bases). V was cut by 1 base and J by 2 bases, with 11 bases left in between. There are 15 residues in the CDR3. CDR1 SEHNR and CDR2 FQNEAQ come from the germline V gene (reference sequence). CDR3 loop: CASSLGAGANYGYTF. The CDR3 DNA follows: TGTGCCAGCAGCTTAGGGGCAGGGGCAAACTATGGCTACACCTTC.

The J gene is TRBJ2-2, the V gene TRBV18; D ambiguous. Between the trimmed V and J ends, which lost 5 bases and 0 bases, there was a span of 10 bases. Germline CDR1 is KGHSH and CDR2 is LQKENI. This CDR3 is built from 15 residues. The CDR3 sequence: CASSGQVSNTGELFF. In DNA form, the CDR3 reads TGTGCCAGCTCAGGCCAGGTATCGAACACCGGGGAGCTGTTTTTT.

In nucleotides, the CDR3 is TGTGCCAGCAGCCCCGGGACAAACTACGAGCAGTACGTC. It translates to CASSPGTNYEQYV. V and J are TRBV6-5 and TRBJ2-7; weak D call: TRBD1 (6 bases). CDR1 is MNHEY, CDR2 SVGAGI, per germline. This CDR3 is 13 amino acids long. The ends were cut back, 6 bases at V and 3 bases at J, with 12 bases in the middle.

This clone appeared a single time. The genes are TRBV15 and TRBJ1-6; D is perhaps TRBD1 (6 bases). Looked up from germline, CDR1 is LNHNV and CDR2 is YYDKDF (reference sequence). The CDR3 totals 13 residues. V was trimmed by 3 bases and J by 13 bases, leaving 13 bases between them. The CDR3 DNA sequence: TGTGCCACCAGCAGGAGGGGGATCGCTCCCCTCCACTTT. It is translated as CATSRRGIAPLHF.

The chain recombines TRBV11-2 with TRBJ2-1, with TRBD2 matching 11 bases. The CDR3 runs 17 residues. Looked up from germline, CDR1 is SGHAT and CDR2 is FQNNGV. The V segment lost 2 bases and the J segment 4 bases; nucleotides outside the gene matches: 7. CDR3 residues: CASSLFSGTSGYNEQFF. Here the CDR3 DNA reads TGTGCCAGCAGCTTATTTTCCGGGACTAGCGGTTACAATGAGCAGTTCTTC. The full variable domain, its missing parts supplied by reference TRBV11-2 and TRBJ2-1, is EAGVAQSPRYKIIEKRQSVAFWCNPISGHATLYWYQQILGQGPKLLIQFQNNGVVDDSQLPKDRFSAERLKGVDSTLKIQPAKLEDSAVYLCASSLFSGTSGYNEQFFGPGTRLTVL.